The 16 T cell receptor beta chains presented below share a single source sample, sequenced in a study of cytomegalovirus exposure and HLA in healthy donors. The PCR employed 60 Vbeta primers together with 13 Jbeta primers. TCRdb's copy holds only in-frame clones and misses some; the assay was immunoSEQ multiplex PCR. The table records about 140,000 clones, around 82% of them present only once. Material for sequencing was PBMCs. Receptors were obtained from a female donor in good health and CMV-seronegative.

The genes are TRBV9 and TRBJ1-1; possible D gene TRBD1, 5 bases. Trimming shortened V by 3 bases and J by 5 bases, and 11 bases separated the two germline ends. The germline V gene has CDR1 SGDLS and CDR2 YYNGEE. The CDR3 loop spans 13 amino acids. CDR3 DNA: TGTGCCAGCAGCGGTGGGGGGGGTACTGAAGCTTTCTTT. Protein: CASSGGGGTEAFF.

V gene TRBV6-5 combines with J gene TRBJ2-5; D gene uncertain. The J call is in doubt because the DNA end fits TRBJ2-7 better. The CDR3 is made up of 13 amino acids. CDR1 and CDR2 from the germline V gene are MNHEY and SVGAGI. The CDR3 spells CASSYVRSYEQYF. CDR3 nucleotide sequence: TGTGCCAGCAGTTACGTCAGGTCCTACGAGCAGTACTTC.

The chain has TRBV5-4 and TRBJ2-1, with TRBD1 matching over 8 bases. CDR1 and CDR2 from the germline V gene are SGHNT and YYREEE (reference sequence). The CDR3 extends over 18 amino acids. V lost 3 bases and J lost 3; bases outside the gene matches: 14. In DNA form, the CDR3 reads TGTGCCAGCAGCTCCGGCGGTAGGGACAGGAGGCTCTACAATGAGCAGTTCTTC. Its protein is CASSSGGRDRRLYNEQFF.

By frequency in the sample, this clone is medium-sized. As DNA, the CDR3 is TGTGCCAGCAGTTCGCTGACAGGGGGCGTCAATCAGCCCCAGCATTTT. Residues: CASSSLTGGVNQPQHF. This chain connects TRBV27 to TRBJ1-5, with TRBD1 identical over 10 bases. The germline V gene encodes CDR1 MNHEY and CDR2 SMNVEV (reference sequence). Trimming removed 4 bases from V and 3 bases from J; junction bases left unmatched: 6. The CDR3 totals 16 residues.

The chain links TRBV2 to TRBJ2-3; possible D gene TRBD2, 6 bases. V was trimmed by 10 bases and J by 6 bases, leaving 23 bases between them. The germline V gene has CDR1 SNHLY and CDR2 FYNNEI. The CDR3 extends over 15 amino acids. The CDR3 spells CATPDGAAGTDTQYF. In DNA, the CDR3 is TGTGCCACCCCGGATGGGGCAGCGGGTACGGATACGCAGTATTTT. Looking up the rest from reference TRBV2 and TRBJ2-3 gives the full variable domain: EPEVTQTPSHQVTQMGQEVILRCVPISNHLYFYWYRQILGQKVEFLVSFYNNEISEKSEIFDDQFSVERPDGSNFTLKIRSTKLEDSAMYFCATPDGAAGTDTQYFGPGTRLTVL.

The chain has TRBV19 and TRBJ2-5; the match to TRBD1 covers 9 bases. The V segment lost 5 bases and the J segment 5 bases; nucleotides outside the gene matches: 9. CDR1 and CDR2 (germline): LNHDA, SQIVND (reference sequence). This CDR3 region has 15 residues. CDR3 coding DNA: TGTGCCAGTAGTCATCGGGGACAGGGAATGGAGACCCAGTACTTC. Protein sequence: CASSHRGQGMETQYF.

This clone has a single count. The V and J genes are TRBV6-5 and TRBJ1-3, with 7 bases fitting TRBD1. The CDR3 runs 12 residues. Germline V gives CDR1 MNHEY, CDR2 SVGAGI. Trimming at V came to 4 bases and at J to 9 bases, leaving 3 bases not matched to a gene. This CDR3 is CASSSPGGTIYF. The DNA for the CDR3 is TGTGCCAGCAGTTCCCCAGGGGGCACCATATATTTT.

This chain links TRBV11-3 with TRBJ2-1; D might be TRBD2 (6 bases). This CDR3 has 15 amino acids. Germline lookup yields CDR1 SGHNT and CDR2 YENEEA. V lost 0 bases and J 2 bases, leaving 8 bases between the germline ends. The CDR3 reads CASSLDPGAYNEQFF. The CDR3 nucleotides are TGTGCCAGCAGCTTAGATCCGGGAGCCTACAATGAGCAGTTCTTC.

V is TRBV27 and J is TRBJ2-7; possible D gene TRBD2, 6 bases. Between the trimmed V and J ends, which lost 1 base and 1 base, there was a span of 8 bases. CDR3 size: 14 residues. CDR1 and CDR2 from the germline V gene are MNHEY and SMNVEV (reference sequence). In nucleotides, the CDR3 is TGTGCCAGCAGTTTATTTCGGGGGTCCTACGAGCAGTACTTC. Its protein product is CASSLFRGSYEQYF.

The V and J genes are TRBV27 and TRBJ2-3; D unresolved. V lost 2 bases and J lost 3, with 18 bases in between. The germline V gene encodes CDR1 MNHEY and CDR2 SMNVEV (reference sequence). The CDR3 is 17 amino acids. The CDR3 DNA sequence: TGTGCCAGCAGTTTAATCTCTCGGGTTACATCTACAGATACGCAGTATTTT. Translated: CASSLISRVTSTDTQYF.

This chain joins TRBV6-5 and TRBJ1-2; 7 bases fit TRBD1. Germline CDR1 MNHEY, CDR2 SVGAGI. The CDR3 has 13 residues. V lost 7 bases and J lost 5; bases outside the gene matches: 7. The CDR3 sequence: CASKFRQGYGYTF. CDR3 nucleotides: TGTGCCAGCAAATTCAGACAGGGTTATGGCTACACCTTC.

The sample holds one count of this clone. The CDR3, as DNA: TGTGCCAGCAGCGCCCGACAGGGGGCGGGCACTGAAGCTTTCTTT. It translates to CASSARQGAGTEAFF. The chain has TRBV7-3 and TRBJ1-1; 10 nucleotides match TRBD1. This CDR3 contains 15 residues. Germline assignment: CDR1 SGHTA and CDR2 FQGTGA. The trim removed 5 bases at V and 4 bases at J, leaving 7 bases unmatched.

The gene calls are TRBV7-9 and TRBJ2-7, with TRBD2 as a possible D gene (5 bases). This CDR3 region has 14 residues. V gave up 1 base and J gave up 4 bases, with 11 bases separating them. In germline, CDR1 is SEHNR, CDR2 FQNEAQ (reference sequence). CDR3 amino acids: CASSLGLAIYEQYF. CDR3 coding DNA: TGTGCCAGCAGCTTAGGTCTAGCCATATACGAGCAGTACTTC.

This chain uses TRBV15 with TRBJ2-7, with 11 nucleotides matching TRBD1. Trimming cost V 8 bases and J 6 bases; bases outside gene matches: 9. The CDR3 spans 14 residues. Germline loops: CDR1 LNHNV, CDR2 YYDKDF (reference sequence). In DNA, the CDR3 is TGTGCCACCGATCCCACCGGGACAGGGGGCGAGCAGTACTTC. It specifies CATDPTGTGGEQYF.

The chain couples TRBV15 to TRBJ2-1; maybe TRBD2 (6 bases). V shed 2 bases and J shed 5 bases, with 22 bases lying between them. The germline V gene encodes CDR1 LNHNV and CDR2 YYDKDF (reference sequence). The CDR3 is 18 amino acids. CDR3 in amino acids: CATSRLESRDWIDNEQFF. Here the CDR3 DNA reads TGTGCCACCAGCAGATTAGAAAGCCGGGACTGGATTGACAATGAGCAGTTCTTC.

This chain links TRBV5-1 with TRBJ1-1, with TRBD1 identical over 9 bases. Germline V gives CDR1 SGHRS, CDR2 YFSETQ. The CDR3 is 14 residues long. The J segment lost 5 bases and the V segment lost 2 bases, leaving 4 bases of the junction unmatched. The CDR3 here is CASSLQGARTEAFF. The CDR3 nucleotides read TGCGCCAGCAGCTTACAGGGGGCGCGAACTGAAGCTTTCTTT.